A selection of T cell receptor beta chains follows, all from one sample in a study of regulatory T cells in long-lasting Graves disease. TCRdb reprocessed the multiplex PCR reads with MiXCR, giving one entry per CDR3 protein. The data hold 540,000 or so distinct CDR3 sequences, with approximately 12% observed a single time. These data also featured in a second study, about T cells in Graves' hyperthyroidism and ophthalmopathy.

The starting material was peripheral blood mononuclear cells (PBMCs), obtained at new diagnosis, from a patient treated with antithyroid drugs. These receptors were obtained from a man aged 25 to 45 with Graves disease. CDR3s include the opening cysteine and the closing phenylalanine or tryptophan. D genes are given only for firm matches. Not all rows give a size; the values are once, few, many and, for expanded clones, a class.

D gene: TRBD1
J gene: TRBJ1-6
clone size: .
V gene: TRBV10-2
CDR3 protein: CASSEVLRTGDNSPLHF
CDR3 DNA: TGCGCCAGCAGTGAGGTTCTGAGGACAGGGGATAATTCACCCCTCCACTTT

D gene: .
J gene: TRBJ2-5
clone size: many
V gene: TRBV5-6
CDR3 protein: CASSLAGTQETQYF
CDR3 DNA: TGTGCCAGCAGCTTGGCGGGTACCCAAGAGACCCAGTACTTC

D gene: .
J gene: TRBJ2-7
clone size: many
V gene: TRBV12-3/TRBV12-4
CDR3 protein: CASSNWGSYEQYF
CDR3 DNA: TGTGCCAGCAGCAACTGGGGGTCCTACGAGCAGTACTTC

D gene: .
J gene: TRBJ2-7
clone size: many
V gene: TRBV7-2
CDR3 protein: CASSLVGGESYEQYF
CDR3 DNA: TGTGCCAGCAGCTTAGTAGGGGGAGAGTCCTACGAGCAGTACTTC

D gene: .
J gene: TRBJ2-7
clone size: .
V gene: TRBV18
CDR3 protein: CASSPARILVTYEQYF
CDR3 DNA: TGTGCCAGCTCACCTGCGCGGATACTTGTAACCTACGAGCAGTACTTC

D gene: TRBD2
J gene: TRBJ2-2
clone size: many
V gene: TRBV5-1
CDR3 protein: CASSGTRSPYTGELFF
CDR3 DNA: TGCGCCAGCAGCGGGACTAGGAGTCCCTACACCGGGGAGCTGTTTTTT

D gene: TRBD1
J gene: TRBJ1-4
clone size: .
V gene: TRBV15
CDR3 protein: CATSSDRASNEKLFF
CDR3 DNA: TGTGCCACCAGCAGCGACAGGGCCTCTAATGAAAAACTGTTTTTT

D gene: TRBD2
J gene: TRBJ2-1
clone size: .
V gene: TRBV29-1
CDR3 protein: CSAGAGRYNEQFF
CDR3 DNA: TGCAGCGCAGGAGCGGGGCGGTACAATGAGCAGTTCTTC

D gene: .
J gene: TRBJ1-6
clone size: many
V gene: TRBV5-4
CDR3 protein: CASSFSRSPLHF
CDR3 DNA: TGTGCCAGCAGCTTTTCGCGTTCACCCCTCCACTTT

D gene: .
J gene: TRBJ2-7
clone size: many
V gene: TRBV3-1
CDR3 protein: CASSQVEAEMYF
CDR3 DNA: TGTGCCAGCAGCCAAGTCGAAGCCGAGATGTACTTC